The sequence of this T cell receptor (beta chain) was determined in a study of T cell repertoires in cytomegalovirus infection. Study at large: As its CMV epitopes, the study selected recently identified HLA-C-restricted and well-studied HLA-B-restricted targets.

TCRdb analysed the reads with MiXCR anew, one entry per CDR3 protein. The sample includes 650,000 to 900,000 distinct CDR3 sequences, about 28% seen only once; the top ten take roughly 13%. Remarks on this clonotype: The antigen is not known.

The sample here was cultured CD8+ T cells from PBMCs, taken from culture after CMV antigen stimulation. The clonotype was recovered from a human donor in good health (CMV status not recorded). Some clones in this sample may be carry-over from other donors' samples.

The CDR3 sequence is CASSLKLTTEAFF. The CDR3 DNA reads TGCGCCAGCAGCTTGAAGCTGACTACTGAAGCTTTCTTT. This chain connects TRBV5-1 to TRBJ1-1; D not certain. Per the germline V gene, CDR1 is SGHRS and CDR2 is YFSETQ. V lost 1 base to trimming and J lost 5 bases, with 9 bases between them. The CDR3 runs 13 residues.